This T cell receptor beta chain was profiled in a study of T cell changes during pregnancy in multiple sclerosis (dated by TCRdb to about 2019). Background for the entire study: The study looked at changes in the T cell repertoire across pregnancy in women with multiple sclerosis.

Details on this clone: The antigen it binds to is not known. No much larger clonotype is one base removed from it; base qualities were not supplied.

Library preparation employed the immunoSEQ multiplex PCR assay. Here the immuneACCESS table is served through TCRdb, limited to in-frame sequences with V and J called. Missing clones are a known gap in these copies; in checked studies unresolved V genes cover under half, and the rest lacks a known reason. For this sample there are 65,000 to 85,000 clones; approximately 95% appear just once. Roughly 0.14% of the sample is taken by the ten largest. The CDR3, from cysteine to phenylalanine, totals 14 residues. CDR3 DNA is the only sequence kept; it has 42 bases, read in frame from the first base. Sequences were derived from CD4+ T cells from peripheral blood mononuclear cells, sampled after pregnancy. The chain was built from TRBV21-1 and TRBJ1-5; the D call TRBD1 from the table was never checked on the DNA. TRBV21-1 is designated a pseudogene. The sequence was obtained from a female donor with multiple sclerosis, enrolled in a pregnancy study. The sequenced DNA: TGTGCCAGCAGCAAAGGAGGACAGAGGGGGCCCCAGCATTTT. The encoded protein is CASSKGGQRGPQHF.